This TCR beta chain emerged from a study of T-cell memory formation after mild COVID-19. This clonotype showed up just a few times. At one boundary the junction diverges from the germline segment, which might be a read error. From germline, CDR1 is MNHNY and CDR2 SVGAGI (reference sequence). The CDR3 covers 15 residues. MiXCR was run by TCRdb on the 5' RACE reads, yielding one entry per CDR3 protein. The repertoire consists of roughly 190,000 distinct CDR3 sequences, with about 10% occurring once and the leading ten covering 3%. V gene TRBV6-6 combines with J gene TRBJ1-1; D uncertain. Sequencing was carried out using PBMCs or a T cell subset sorted from them (not recorded which). This TCR was sampled from a young man who had mild COVID-19 (a few samples of this study predate the infection). Cell type and time point are not known. The CDR3 sequence is CASSYSKRKNAEAFF. In nucleotides, the CDR3 is TGTGCCAGCAGTTACTCCAAACGGAAGAACGCTGAAGCTTTCTTT.